This T cell receptor beta chain was captured by sequencing in a study of human T cells and chemical hapten exposure. Study as a whole: Sensitization involved placing 2% DPC onto a 2 cm by 2 cm region of upper inner arm skin.

This clonotype was counted between two and nine times. This CDR3 is 14 amino acids long. From germline, CDR1 is MNHEY and CDR2 SVGAGI. Deletions cut 2 bases from V and 2 bases from J, with 8 bases between. Time point specified: pre-sensitization, week 0. Treatment of the sample: therapeutic diphenylcyclopropenone sensitization with weekly scalp DPC. It was the library that attached unique molecular identifiers to individual cDNA molecules. TCRdb used MiXCR to reprocess the RACE reads, holding one entry per CDR3 protein. Counted here are 120,000 or so distinct CDR3 sequences, 13% occurring once; the ten biggest clones make up roughly 3.1%.

The chain has TRBV6-5 and TRBJ2-3; possible D gene TRBD1, 6 bases. The sequencing here drew on whole blood, taken in connection with sensitization to the hapten diphenylcyclopropenone (DPC). The sequence was obtained from a woman younger than 35 with alopecia areata. Some clones in this sample may be carry-over from other donors' samples. In nucleotides, the CDR3 is TGTGCCAGCAGTTACGGGGGCTACACAGATACGCAGTATTTT. This encodes CASSYGGYTDTQYF.